Below, one T cell receptor beta chain is given with its context. The CDR3 has 13 amino acids. Germline CDR1 and CDR2: SNHLY and FYNNEI. While infection was still active, Seattle patients were enrolled and then followed longitudinally. The data were taken from a study of blood T cell repertoires in COVID-19. Study-level information: Samples of COVID-19 (acute and convalescent) were obtained from the United States, Italy and Spain.

Per the authors' pipeline: Estimation of nucleated cell counts was performed using reference gene primer amplification. Assay: immunoSEQ multiplex PCR; the TCRdb copy retains only in-frame clones and omits some. V, J and clone size are those of that table, while D and trimming were read from the DNA. This sample carries around 150,000 clones, approximately 82% of them seen once, and the ten largest clones take 7%. What was sequenced was peripheral blood. The sequence was obtained from a woman between 35 and 50 years old with COVID-19, enrolled during active disease. The V gene is TRBV2, the J gene TRBJ1-1; D call uncertain. CDR3 loop: CGEQRIMNTEAFF. The CDR3 DNA sequence: TGTGGAGAGCAGAGGATAATGAACACTGAAGCTTTCTTT.